The present T cell receptor beta chain was sequenced within a study of T cell responses to AZD1222 COVID-19 vaccine. The study's findings and limits: AZD1222 recipients seropositive at baseline numbered only six.

Sequencing used immunoSEQ multiplex PCR; TCRdb keeps in-frame clones, though not all of them. The data hold approximately 150,000 clones, with approximately 85% observed a single time. Germline CDR1 is MDHEN and CDR2 is SYDVKM. V lost 7 bases and J 4 bases, leaving 17 bases between the germline ends. The length of the CDR3 is 15 residues. Details on this clone: Antigen specificity is unknown.

The sample consisted of peripheral blood, taken 28 days after the second dose of the MenACWY control vaccine. The origin of this receptor is an adult who received the MenACWY meningococcal vaccine as a control. The V and J genes are TRBV28 and TRBJ1-5; D is undetermined. The CDR3 reads CASIRLTEINQPQHF. Written as DNA, the CDR3 is TGTGCCAGCATCAGGTTAACAGAGATAAATCAGCCCCAGCATTTT.